This TCR beta chain was sequenced during a study of immune characterization of retroperitoneal liposarcoma. For this clonotype: This could be a read error, since a much larger clone is one nucleotide away.

TCRdb redid the calling of the PCR reads with MiXCR, one entry per CDR3 protein. The table has around 20,000 distinct CDR3 sequences, approximately 37% seen once. Per the germline V gene, CDR1 is MNHNY and CDR2 is SVGAGI (reference sequence). CDR3 length: 14 residues. The junction had 3 bases not matched to a gene; V was cut back by 6 bases and J by 1 base. The chain recombines TRBV6-6 with TRBJ2-3, with 8 bases lining up with TRBD1. The sequenced material came from blood. This sequence was found in a male donor with retroperitoneal liposarcoma. The CDR3 sequence is CASRGTGGTDTQYF. Written as DNA, the CDR3 is TGTGCCAGCAGGGGGACAGGAGGCACAGATACGCAGTATTTT.